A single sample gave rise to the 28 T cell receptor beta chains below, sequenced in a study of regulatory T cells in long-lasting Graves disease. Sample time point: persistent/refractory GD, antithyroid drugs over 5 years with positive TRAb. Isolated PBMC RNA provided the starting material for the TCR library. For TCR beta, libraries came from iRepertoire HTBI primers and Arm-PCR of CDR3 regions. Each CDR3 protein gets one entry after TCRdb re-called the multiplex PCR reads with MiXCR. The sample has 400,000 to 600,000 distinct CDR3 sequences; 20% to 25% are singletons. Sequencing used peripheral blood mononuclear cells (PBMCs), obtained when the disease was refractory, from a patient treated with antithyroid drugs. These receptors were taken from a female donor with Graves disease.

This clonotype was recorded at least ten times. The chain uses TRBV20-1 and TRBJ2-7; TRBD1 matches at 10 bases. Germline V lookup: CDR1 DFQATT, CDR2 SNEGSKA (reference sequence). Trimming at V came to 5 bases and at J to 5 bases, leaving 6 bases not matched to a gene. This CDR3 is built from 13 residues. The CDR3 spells CSAPRTGGDEQYF. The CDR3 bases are TGCAGTGCTCCCCGGACAGGGGGGGACGAGCAGTACTTC.

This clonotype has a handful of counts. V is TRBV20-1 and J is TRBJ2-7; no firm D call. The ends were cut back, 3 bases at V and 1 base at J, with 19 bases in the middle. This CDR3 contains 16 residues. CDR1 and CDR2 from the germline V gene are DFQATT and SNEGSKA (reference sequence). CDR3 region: CSARAYRVSMSYEQYF. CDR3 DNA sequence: TGCAGTGCTAGGGCCTACCGGGTGTCCATGTCCTACGAGCAGTACTTC.

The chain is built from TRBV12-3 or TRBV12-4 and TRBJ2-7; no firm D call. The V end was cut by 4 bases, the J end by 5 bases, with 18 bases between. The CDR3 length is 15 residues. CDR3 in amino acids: CASSSPSSFYHEQYF. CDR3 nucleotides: TGTGCCAGCAGTTCACCCTCTAGTTTTTACCACGAGCAGTACTTC.

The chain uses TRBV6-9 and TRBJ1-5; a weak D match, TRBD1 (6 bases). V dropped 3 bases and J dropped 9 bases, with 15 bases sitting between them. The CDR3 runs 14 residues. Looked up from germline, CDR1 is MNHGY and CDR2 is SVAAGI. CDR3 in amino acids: CASSYSGVVGPQHF. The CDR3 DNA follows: TGTGCCAGCAGTTACTCAGGGGTTGTGGGGCCCCAGCATTTT.

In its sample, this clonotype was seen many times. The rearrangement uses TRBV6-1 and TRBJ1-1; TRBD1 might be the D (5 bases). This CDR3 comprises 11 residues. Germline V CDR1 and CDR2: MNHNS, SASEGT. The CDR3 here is CAAGGEAEAFF. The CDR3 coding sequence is TGTGCGGCTGGGGGGGAGGCTGAAGCTTTCTTT.

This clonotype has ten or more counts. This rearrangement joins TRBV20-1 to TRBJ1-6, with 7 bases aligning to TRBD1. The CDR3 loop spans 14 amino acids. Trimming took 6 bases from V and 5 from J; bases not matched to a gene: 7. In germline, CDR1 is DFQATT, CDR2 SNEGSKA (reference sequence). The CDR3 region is CSALTGNNNSPLHF. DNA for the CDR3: TGCAGTGCGTTGACAGGGAATAATAATTCACCCCTCCACTTT.

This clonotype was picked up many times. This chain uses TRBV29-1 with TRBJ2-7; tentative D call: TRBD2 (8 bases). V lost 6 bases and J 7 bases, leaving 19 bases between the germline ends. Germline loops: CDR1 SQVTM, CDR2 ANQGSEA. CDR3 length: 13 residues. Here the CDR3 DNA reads TGCAGCGTCGGGGGGGACAGCATAGGGGAGCAGTACTTC. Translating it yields CSVGGDSIGEQYF.

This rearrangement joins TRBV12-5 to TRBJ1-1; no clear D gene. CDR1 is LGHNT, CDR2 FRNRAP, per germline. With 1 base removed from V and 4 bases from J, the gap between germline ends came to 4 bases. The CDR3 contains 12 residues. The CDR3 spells CASGLEGTEAFF. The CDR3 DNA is TGTGCTAGTGGTTTGGAGGGCACTGAAGCTTTCTTT. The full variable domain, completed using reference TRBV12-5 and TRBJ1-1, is DARVTQTPRHKVTEMGQEVTMRCQPILGHNTVFWYRQTMMQGLELLAYFRNRAPLDDSGMPKDRFSAEMPDATLATLKIQPSEPRDSAVYFCASGLEGTEAFFGQGTRLTVV.

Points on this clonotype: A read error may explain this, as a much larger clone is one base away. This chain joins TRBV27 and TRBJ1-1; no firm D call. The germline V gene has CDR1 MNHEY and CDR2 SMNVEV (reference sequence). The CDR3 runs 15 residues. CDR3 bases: TGTGCCGGCAGTTTATCAGCCTCGGGGATAACTGAAGCTTTCTTT. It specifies CAGSLSASGITEAFF.

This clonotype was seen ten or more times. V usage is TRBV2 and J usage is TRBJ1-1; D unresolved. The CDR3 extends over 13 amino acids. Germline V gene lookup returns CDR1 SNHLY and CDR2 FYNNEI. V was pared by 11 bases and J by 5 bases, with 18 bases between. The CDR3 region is CASNPGEVTEAFF. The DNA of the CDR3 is TGTGCCTCTAACCCCGGGGAGGTGACTGAAGCTTTCTTT.

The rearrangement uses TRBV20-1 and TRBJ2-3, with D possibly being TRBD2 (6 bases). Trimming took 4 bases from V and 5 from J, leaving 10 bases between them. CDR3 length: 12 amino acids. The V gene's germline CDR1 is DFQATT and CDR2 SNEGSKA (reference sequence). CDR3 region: CSAIPGVDTQYF. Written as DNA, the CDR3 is TGCAGTGCTATACCGGGGGTAGATACGCAGTATTTT.

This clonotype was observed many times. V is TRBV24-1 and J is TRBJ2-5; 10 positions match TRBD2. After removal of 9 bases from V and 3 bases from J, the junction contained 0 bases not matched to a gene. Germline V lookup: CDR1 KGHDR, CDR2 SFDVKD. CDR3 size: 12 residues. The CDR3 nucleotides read TGTGCCACCGGGACTAGCGAAGAGACCCAGTACTTC. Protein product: CATGTSEETQYF.

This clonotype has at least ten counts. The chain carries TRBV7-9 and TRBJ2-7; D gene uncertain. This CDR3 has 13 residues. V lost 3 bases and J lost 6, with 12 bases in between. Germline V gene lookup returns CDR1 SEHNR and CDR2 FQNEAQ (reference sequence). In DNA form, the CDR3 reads TGTGCCAGCAGCTTCGTTAGGGATAGCGAGCAGTACTTC. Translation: CASSFVRDSEQYF.

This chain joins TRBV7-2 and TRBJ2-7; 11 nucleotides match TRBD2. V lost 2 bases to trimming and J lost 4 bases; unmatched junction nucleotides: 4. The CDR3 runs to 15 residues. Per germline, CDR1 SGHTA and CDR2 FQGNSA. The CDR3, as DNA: TGTGCCAGCAGCTTACGTAGCGGGGGGGTGTACGAGCAGTACTTC. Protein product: CASSLRSGGVYEQYF.

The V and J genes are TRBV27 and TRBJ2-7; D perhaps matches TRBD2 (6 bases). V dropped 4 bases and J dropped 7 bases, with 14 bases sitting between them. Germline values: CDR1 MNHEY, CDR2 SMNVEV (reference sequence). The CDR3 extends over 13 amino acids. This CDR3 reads CASSSRGGMEQYF. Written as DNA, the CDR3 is TGTGCCAGCAGTTCCCGTGGGGGGATGGAGCAGTACTTC.

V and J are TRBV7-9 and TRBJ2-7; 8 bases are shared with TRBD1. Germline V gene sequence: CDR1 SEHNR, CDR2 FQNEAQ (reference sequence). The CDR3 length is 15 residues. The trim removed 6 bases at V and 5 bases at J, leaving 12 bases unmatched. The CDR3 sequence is CASSLTQGALDEQYF. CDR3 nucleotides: TGTGCCAGCAGTTTAACTCAGGGGGCGCTCGACGAGCAGTACTTC.

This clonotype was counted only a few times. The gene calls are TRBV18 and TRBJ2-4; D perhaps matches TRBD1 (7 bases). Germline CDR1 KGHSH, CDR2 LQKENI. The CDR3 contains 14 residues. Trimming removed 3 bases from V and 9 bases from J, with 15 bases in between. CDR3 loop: CASSPSTGRSIQYF. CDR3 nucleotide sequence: TGTGCCAGCTCACCGTCGACAGGGAGGTCCATTCAGTACTTC.

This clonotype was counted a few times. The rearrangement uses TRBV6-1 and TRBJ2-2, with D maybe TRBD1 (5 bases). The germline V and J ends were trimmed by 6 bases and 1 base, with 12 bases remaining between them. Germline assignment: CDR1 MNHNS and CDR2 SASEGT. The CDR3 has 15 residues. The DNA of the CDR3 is TGTGCCAGCAGCACAGGATTTTTGAACACCGGGGAGCTGTTTTTT. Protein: CASSTGFLNTGELFF.

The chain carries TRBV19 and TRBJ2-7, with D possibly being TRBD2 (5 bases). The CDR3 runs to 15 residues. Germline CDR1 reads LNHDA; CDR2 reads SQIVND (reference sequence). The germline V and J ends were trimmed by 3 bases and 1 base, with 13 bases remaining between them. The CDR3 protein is CASSIGGPYSYEQYF. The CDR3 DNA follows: TGTGCCAGTAGTATCGGAGGCCCATATTCCTACGAGCAGTACTTC. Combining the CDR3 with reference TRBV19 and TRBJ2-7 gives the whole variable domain DGGITQSPKYLFRKEGQNVTLSCEQNLNHDAMYWYRQDPGQGLRLIYYSQIVNDFQKGDIAEGYSVSREKKESFPLTVTSAQKNPTAFYLCASSIGGPYSYEQYFGPGTRLTVT.

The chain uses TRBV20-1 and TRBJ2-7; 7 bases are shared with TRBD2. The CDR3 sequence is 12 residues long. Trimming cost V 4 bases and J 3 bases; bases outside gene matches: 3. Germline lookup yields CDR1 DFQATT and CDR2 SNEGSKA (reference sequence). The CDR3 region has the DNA TGCAGTGCTAATCTAGCGGACTACGAGCAGTACTTC. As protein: CSANLADYEQYF.

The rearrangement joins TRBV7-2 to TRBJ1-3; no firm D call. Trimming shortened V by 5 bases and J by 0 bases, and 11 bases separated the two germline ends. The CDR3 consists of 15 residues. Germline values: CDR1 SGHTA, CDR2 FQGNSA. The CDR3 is CASSADGSSGNTIYF. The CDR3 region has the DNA TGTGCCAGCAGCGCGGACGGAAGCTCTGGAAACACCATATATTTT.

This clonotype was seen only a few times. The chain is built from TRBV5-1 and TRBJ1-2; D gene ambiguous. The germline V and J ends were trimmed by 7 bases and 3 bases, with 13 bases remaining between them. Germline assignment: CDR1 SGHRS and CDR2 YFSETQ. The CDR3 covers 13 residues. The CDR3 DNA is TGCGCCAGCCAGCCCCATGAAGACTATGGCTACACCTTC. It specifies CASQPHEDYGYTF.

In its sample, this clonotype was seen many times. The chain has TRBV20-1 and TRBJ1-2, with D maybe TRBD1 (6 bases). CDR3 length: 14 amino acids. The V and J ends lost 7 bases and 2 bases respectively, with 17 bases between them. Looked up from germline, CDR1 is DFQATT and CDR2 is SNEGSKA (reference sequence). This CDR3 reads CSGGLAGRNYGYTF. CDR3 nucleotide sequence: TGCAGTGGGGGGCTTGCGGGACGCAACTATGGCTACACCTTC.

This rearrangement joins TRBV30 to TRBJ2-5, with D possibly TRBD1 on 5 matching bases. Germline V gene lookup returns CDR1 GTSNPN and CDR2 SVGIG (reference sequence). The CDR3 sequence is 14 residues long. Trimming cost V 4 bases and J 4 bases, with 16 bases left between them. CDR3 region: CAWKLQGIGETQYF. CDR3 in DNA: TGTGCCTGGAAGCTGCAGGGTATAGGAGAGACCCAGTACTTC.

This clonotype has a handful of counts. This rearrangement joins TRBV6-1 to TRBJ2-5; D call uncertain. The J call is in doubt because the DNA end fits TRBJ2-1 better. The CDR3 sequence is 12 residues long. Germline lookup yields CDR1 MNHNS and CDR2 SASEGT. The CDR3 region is CASIESRNEQFF. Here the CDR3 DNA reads TGTGCCAGCATCGAAAGTCGCAATGAGCAGTTCTTC.

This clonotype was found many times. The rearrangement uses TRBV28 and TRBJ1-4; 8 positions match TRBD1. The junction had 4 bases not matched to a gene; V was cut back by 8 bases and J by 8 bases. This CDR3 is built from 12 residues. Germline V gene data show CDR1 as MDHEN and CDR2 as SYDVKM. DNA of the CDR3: TGTGCCAGCCAAACAGGGGGAGAAAAACTGTTTTTT. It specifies CASQTGGEKLFF. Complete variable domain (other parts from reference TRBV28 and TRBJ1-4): DVKVTQSSRYLVKRTGEKVFLECVQDMDHENMFWYRQDPGLGLRLIYFSYDVKMKEKGDIPEGYSVSREKKERFSLILESASTNQTSMYLCASQTGGEKLFFGSGTQLSVL.

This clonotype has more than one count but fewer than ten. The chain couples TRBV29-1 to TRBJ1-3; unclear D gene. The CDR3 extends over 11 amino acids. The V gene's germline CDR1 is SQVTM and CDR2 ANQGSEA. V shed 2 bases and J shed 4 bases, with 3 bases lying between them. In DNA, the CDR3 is TGCAGCGTTGAAAGGGGAAACACCATATATTTT. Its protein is CSVERGNTIYF.

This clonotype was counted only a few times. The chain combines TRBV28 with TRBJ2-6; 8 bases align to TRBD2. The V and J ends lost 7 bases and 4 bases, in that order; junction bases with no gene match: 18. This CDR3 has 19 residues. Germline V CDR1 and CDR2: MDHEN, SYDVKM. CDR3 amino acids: CASTHRVTAGAAGANVLTF. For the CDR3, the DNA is TGTGCCAGCACCCATAGGGTAACAGCGGGGGCTGCCGGGGCCAACGTCCTGACTTTC.